The present T cell receptor beta chain was sequenced within a study of T cell responses to AZD1222 COVID-19 vaccine. Overall study context: Second-dose groups at about 4 or about 12 weeks were pooled.

This CDR3 comprises 19 residues. Germline trimming cut 3 bases from V and 7 bases from J; bases unmatched to any gene: 20. Germline lookup yields CDR1 SGHTA and CDR2 FQGNSA. Profiled with immunoSEQ multiplex PCR; TCRdb holds only in-frame clones, not every one. Here the sample spans roughly 120,000 clones, approximately 90% being singletons. V is TRBV7-2 and J is TRBJ2-7; 11 bases are shared with TRBD1. The starting material was peripheral blood, obtained on day 0 of AZD1222 vaccination. The TCR comes from an adult in good health. CDR3 amino acids: CASSLFYMGGTGGTWEQYF. The CDR3 bases are TGTGCCAGCAGCTTGTTCTATATGGGCGGGACAGGGGGGACTTGGGAGCAGTACTTC.